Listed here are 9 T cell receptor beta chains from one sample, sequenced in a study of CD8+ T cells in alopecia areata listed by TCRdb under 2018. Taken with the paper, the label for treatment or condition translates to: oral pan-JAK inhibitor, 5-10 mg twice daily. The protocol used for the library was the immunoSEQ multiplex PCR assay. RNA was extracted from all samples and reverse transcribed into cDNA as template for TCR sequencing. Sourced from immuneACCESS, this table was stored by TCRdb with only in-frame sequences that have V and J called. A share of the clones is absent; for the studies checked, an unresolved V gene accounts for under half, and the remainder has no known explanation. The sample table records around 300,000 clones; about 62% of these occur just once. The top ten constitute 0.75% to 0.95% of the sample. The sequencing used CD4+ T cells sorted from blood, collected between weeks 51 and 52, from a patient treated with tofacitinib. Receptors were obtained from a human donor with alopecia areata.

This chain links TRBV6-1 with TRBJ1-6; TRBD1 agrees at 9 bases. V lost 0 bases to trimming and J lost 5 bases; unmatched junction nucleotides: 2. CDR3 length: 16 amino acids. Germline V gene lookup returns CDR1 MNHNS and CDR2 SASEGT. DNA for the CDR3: TGTGCCAGCAGTGAAGCTGGGACAGGGAATAATTCACCCCTCCACTTT. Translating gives CASSEAGTGNNSPLHF.

This CDR3 reads CAWRRGTSYEQYF. In nucleotides, the CDR3 is TGTGCCTGGAGGAGAGGAACTTCCTACGAGCAGTACTTC. The V gene is TRBV30, the J gene TRBJ2-7; D call uncertain. The germline V gene has CDR1 GTSNPN and CDR2 SVGIG (reference sequence). The CDR3 has 13 residues. Trimming removed 3 bases at V and 1 base at J, with 10 bases between.

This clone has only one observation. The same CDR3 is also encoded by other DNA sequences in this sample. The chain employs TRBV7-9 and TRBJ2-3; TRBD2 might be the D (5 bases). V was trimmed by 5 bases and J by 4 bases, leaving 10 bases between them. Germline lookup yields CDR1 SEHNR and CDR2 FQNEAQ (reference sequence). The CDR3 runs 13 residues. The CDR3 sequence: CASSPRGPDTQYF. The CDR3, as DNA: TGTGCCAGCAGCCCACGGGGTCCAGATACGCAGTATTTT.

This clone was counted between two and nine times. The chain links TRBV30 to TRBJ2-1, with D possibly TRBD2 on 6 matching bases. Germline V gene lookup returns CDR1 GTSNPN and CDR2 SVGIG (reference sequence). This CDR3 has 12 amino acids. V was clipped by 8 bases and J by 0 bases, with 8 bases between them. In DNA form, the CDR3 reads TGTGCCCGGGGGAGCTCCTACAATGAGCAGTTCTTC. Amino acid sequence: CARGSSYNEQFF.

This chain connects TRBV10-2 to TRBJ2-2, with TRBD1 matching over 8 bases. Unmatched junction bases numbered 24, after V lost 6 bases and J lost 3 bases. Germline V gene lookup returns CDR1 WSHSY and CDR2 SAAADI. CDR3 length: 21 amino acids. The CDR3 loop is CASSVVPGTGLPSRDTGELFF. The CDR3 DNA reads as TGCGCCAGCAGCGTCGTCCCCGGGACAGGCCTCCCCAGTCGCGACACCGGGGAGCTGTTTTTT.

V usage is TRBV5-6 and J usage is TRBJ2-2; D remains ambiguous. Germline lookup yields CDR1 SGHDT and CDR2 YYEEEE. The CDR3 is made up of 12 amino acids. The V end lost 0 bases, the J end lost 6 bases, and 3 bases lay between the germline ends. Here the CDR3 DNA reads TGTGCCAGCAGCTTGGCTGCCGGGGAGCTGTTTTTT. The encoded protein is CASSLAAGELFF.

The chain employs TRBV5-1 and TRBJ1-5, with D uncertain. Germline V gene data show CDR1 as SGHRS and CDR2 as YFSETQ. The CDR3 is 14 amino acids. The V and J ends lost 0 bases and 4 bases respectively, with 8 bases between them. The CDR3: CASSLGERNQPQHF. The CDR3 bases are TGCGCCAGCAGCTTGGGCGAGAGGAATCAGCCCCAGCATTTT. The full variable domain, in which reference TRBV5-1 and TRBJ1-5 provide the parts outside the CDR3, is KAGVTQTPRYLIKTRGQQVTLSCSPISGHRSVSWYQQTPGQGLQFLFEYFSETQRNKGNFPGRFSGRQFSNSRSEMNVSTLELGDSALYLCASSLGERNQPQHFGDGTRLSIL.

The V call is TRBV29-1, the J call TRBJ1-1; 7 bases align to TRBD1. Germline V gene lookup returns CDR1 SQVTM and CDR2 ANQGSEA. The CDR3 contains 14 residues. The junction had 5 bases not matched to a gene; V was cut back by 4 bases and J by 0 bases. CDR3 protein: CSVVRQGLNTEAFF. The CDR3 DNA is TGCAGCGTTGTACGACAGGGATTGAACACTGAAGCTTTCTTT.

Here the CDR3 DNA reads TGTGCCTGGGTCTTGGGGGGCGTCTCTGAAGCTTTCTTT. Amino acids: CAWVLGGVSEAFF. The rearrangement uses TRBV30 and TRBJ1-1; D perhaps matches TRBD1 (6 bases). This CDR3 contains 13 residues. Germline values: CDR1 GTSNPN, CDR2 SVGIG (reference sequence). The V end lost 5 bases, the J end lost 6 bases, and 16 bases lay between the germline ends.